This T cell receptor beta chain comes out of a study of cytomegalovirus exposure and HLA in healthy donors (dated by TCRdb to between 2016 and 2019). With respect to the entire study: In an earlier analysis of 587 of the donors, less than 350 Gb of sequence data and 117 million unique TCR beta sequences from 150 million to 200 million T cells were reported. An earlier analysis of fewer than 750 of the donors used high-throughput TCR beta sequencing to judge whether each TCR beta V gene segment behaved as functional or pseudogenic. The T cell repertoires of 550 to 850 subjects were profiled by immunosequencing and related to cytomegalovirus serostatus. Every repertoire in the discovery cohort had been generated on one and the same sequencing platform. In a later analysis, previously published TCR beta repertoires from fewer than 750 donors were re-analyzed and high-resolution HLA genotyping was added so that TCR occurrence patterns could be studied. A later genetic analysis took genome-wide SNP genotypes for about 65% of the 666 donors and used that subset as a discovery cohort. Besides the first cohort of roughly 640 subjects, a separate validation cohort made up of over a hundred different subjects was used. To predict cytomegalovirus infection status, the study brought together high-throughput TCR immunosequencing, statistical association of individual TCRs with disease status, and machine learning. Across roughly 420 genotyped donors of the cohort, an average of about 240,000 unique TCR beta nucleotide sequences per donor were sequenced, and approximately 17% of those sequences were non-productive. Donor age, sex, ethnicity and CMV serostatus were collected together with the repertoire data. In the later analysis, no new phenotypic data were used to find candidate immune exposures; instead, reliance was placed on TCR beta sequences and their occurrence across donors. Typing coverage varied by locus: roughly 629-630 donors for A, B, C, DRB1 and DQB1; roughly 560 for DQA1; 600 to 610 for DPA1; 450 to 480 for DPB1. The aim of the study was to test whether cataloging public T cell receptors could identify signatures of past pathogen exposure. Because of strong linkage in the cohort, roughly five DR-DQ haplotypes were treated as single units for association and clustering. The genetic ancestry cluster associated with self-reported Caucasian donors included over 65% of the roughly 390 genotyped donors. Roughly 300 gigabases of sequencing data and some 85 million unique TCR sequences were included in an early release covering about 600 HLA-typed donors. HLA typing covered class I and class II loci at four-digit resolution.

Ends trimmed: V by 4 bases, J by 8 bases; bases unmatched to a gene: 13. CDR1 and CDR2, per the germline V gene (reference sequence), are LNHDA and SQIVND. From the cysteine up to the phenylalanine, the CDR3 has a length of 16 residues. The CDR3 DNA has 48 bases and is translated from base 1. Library creation used the immunoSEQ multiplex PCR assay. A mixture of 60 forward primers for TCR Vbeta segments and 13 reverse primers for TCR Jbeta segments was used in the multiplex PCR. The CDR3 region of rearranged TCR beta genes was amplified from genomic DNA by a multiplex PCR assay. On the Illumina HiSeq System, the amplified TCR beta libraries were sequenced as 87-base-pair reads. As for the original processing: Across the 500 to 750 repertoires, a later analysis counted approximately 75 million unique TCR beta chains, approximately 12 million of which were shared by at least two donors. A nearest-neighbor algorithm error-corrected the raw reads and collapsed the reads into unique sequences, merging closely related sequences to remove PCR and sequencing errors. CDR3 sequences were aligned to IMGT reference sequences to assign V, D and J gene segments. For a sequence to be retained, at least a six-nucleotide match to both a V gene segment and a J gene segment was required. Rearrangements were called productive when the CDR3 lacked stop codons and stayed in frame with V and J; all others were non-productive. CDR3 was defined by IMGT convention, running from the second conserved V-encoded cysteine to the conserved J-encoded phenylalanine. The earlier analysis of 500 to 650 of the donors excluded any sequence lacking an unambiguous match to a single V gene segment. In an earlier analysis of approximately 550 of the donors, V segments were called functional above 56.7% productive rearrangements and were called segregating when the between-donor standard deviation exceeded 5%. To diagnose cytomegalovirus status from the catalog of TCR beta chain sequences, a statistical classification framework was built. In a later analysis, TCR nucleotide sequences were compared against IMGT/GENE-DB human TR gene sequences so that V and J genes could be assigned. A later analysis assigned CDR3 sequences and most-parsimonious VDJ recombination scenarios with the TCRdist pipeline. In a later analysis, each TCR beta chain was defined by its CDR3 amino acid sequence together with its V-gene family, and reads without a unique V-gene family were excluded. As a way to deal with suspected cross-contamination and a sequencing artifact, a later analysis dropped hundreds of nucleotide sequences that were highly shared and had low generation probability. In a later analysis, a clonal expansion index was calculated for each public chain from normalized within-repertoire ranks of inferred template counts. A later analysis computed generation probabilities with a VDJ recombination model fitted to out-of-frame rearrangements, and checked the results against IGoR. In a later analysis, hypergeometric tests were used to score TCR-TCR, TCR-HLA and TCR-CMV co-occurrence, with a repertoire-size bias correction applied to TCR pairs. False discovery rates were estimated in a later analysis by permuting HLA or CMV assignments 20 times. In a later analysis, co-occurring TCRs were grouped using DBSCAN, with TCRdist sequence similarity added in when clustering inside HLA-allele-positive subsets. Co-occurrence clustering excluded repertoires with fewer than 30,000 or more than 120,000 public chains, plus five with anomalous nucleotide sharing. The source is immuneACCESS, and TCRdb retained only in-frame sequences with V and J called. Part of the clones is not carried over; for the studies checked, unresolved V genes explain less than half of this, and the remainder is unexplained. The D gene and trimming were derived from the DNA, and the V and J assignments and clone size from that table. Present in this sample are roughly 20,000 clones, 65% to 85% of which were seen just once. Together, the top ten hold 7% to 9% of the sample.

Paper-wide results and their limitations: According to the authors, the approach could potentially be generalized to other disease states and immunological phenotypes. Correlated functional status among segregating V segments might reflect linkage disequilibrium, but an unknown experimental factor could not be ruled out. A later genetic analysis reported fewer N-insertions in productive TCRs among donors in an Asian-associated ancestry cluster than the approximately 700-donor mean. HLA typing was unavailable for some donors at each locus, so association tests used only the typed subset. The presence/absence analyses assumed that sequencing depth was roughly uniform across donors, and that assumption may not be true. The only immune exposure information available for the cohort was CMV serostatus. The study gave a list of more than 150 TCR beta chains associated with cytomegalovirus. According to a later analysis, TCR association rates differed among HLA loci, with DRB1 alleles showing the most associated TCRs and HLA-C alleles showing the fewest. In an earlier analysis of about 600 of the donors, most TCR beta V segments appeared in productive rearrangements about 87% or about 30% of the time, broadly matching IMGT annotations. In a later analysis, some 18,000 TCR beta sequences were associated with specific HLA alleles at a false discovery rate of 0.05. When HLA alleles, especially DR and DQ, strongly co-occurred, TCR associations were difficult to assign to individual alleles. According to a later analysis, parvovirus B19, influenza, CMV and Epstein-Barr virus appeared linked to several top co-occurrence clusters. V-gene and J-gene trimming of TCR beta chains was associated with a missense DCLRE1C variant in a later genetic analysis, and the association was replicated in an independent cohort. A cluster of highly shared sequence variants was judged likely to be a technical artifact of the sequencing pipeline. A few of the identified cytomegalovirus-associated TCR beta chains were confirmed in vitro to be specific for cytomegalovirus antigens. A later analysis found that most CMV-associated TCR beta chains appeared HLA-restricted, with HLA associations seemingly driven largely by CMV exposure. In a later analysis, HLA-associated TCR beta chains were found to be more clonally expanded and to have lower generation probabilities than equally common non-associated chains. A further reported finding was that TCR beta sequences accurately predicted the HLA-A and HLA-B alleles for most subjects in the first cohort. Seventeen rarely observed V segments, including chromosome 9 orphons, were excluded from the earlier analysis of approximately 600 of the donors because counts were too low. The classifier was reported to diagnose cytomegalovirus status with high specificity and sensitivity in both the original and validation cohorts. The cohort was sequenced for TCR beta chains only, and without alpha or paired-chain data the features that could be detected were limited. Most TCR sequences were seen in very few donors, while some public TCRs were found in many individuals. Because the 87-base-pair reads could not distinguish some IMGT-functional V segments, including TRBV6-2 and TRBV6-3, those segments were excluded.

The cohort consisted of 600 to 700 healthy bone marrow donors. At the time of sampling, every cohort member was nominally healthy, though immune exposures that went unrecorded were likely present. The donor tested CMV seronegative and was one of the 352 seronegative cohort members. Each donor provided a peripheral blood sample, and peripheral blood mononuclear cells were used for TCR beta sequencing. The Qiagen DNeasy Blood Extraction Kit was used to extract genomic DNA from the blood cell samples. To note about this clone: Its antigen is still unknown. No base-level quality is on record; no much larger clone is a single base apart.

The chain employs TRBV19 and TRBJ2-3, with 9 junctional bases fitting TRBD1. The source material was PBMCs. This clonotype was sampled from a man in his fifties or sixties in good health and CMV-seronegative. The DNA sequence reads TGTGCCAGTAGTACAACCGGGACAGGGTACTCCGGTACGCAGTATTTT. Translated, this is CASSTTGTGYSGTQYF.